This note documents a single T cell receptor (beta chain) sequence. Its specific antigen is unknown. One end of the junction does not line up with germline, which may come from a read error. The sequencer listed for this sample is Illumina HiSeq 1500. TCRdb handled the public reads itself, with Q25 trimming in fastp and clone calling in MiXCR, and kept productive beta chains. Under each unique CDR3 protein, matching rows form one entry showing the most common genes and DNA. Recorded for this sample are roughly 700,000 distinct CDR3 sequences; around 35% of them occurred a single time. The top ten clonotypes cover 15% to 20% of the sample. These data are taken from a study of T cell repertoires in cytomegalovirus infection (dated 2019 in TCRdb). For the wider study: The peptide stimulations were aimed at well-studied HLA-B-restricted epitopes as well as recently identified HLA-C-restricted CMV epitopes, whose presentation resists viral immunomodulation. The HLA type of each donor mattered for the analysis, because public TCR beta signatures pointed to carriage of CMV infection along with the matching HLA type.

The CDR3 runs 15 residues from the cysteine to the phenylalanine. Of all the DNA, just the CDR3 is kept, 45 bases in frame from base 1. The germline V gene encodes CDR1 SEHNR and CDR2 FQNEAQ (reference sequence). The sample's treatment or condition label is to be understood as: in vitro stimulation with specific CMV peptide epitopes to enrich CMV-specific T cells. General conclusions and limits of the study: In the ex vivo response, HLA-C-restricted CMV-specific TCR beta clonotypes were dominant, and in two of eight donors the single most frequent clonotype came from this HLA-C-restricted group. Cumulative frequency of public TCR beta family members discriminated carriers of CMV infection plus the relevant HLA type in this cohort and an independent roughly 330-donor cohort.

This sequence was found in a human donor in good health (CMV status not recorded). Some clones in this sample may be carry-over from other donors' samples. Material: cultured PBMCs, obtained from culture after CMV antigen stimulation. This receptor chain uses TRBV7-9 and TRBJ2-1; 7 central bases correspond to TRBD2. The CDR3 region: CASSLAEGGRNEQFF. The DNA sequence is given as TGTGCCAGCAGCCTAGCCGAGGGAGGGCGCAATGAGCAGTTCTTC.